This is a list of T cell receptor beta chains from one sample in a study of OX40 agonist ivuxolimab in advanced cancers. Sequenced by immunoSEQ multiplex PCR; TCRdb stores in-frame clones only, minus some. The table has roughly 74,000 clones, 80% to 85% seen once; the top ten hold over 2%. The sample in question was CD4+ or CD8+ T cells sorted from blood, obtained in a trial of the OX40 agonist ivuxolimab. Receptors were obtained from an adult with an advanced solid tumor such as melanoma, head and neck, liver or kidney cancer. Both conserved end residues are part of each CDR3. The order of the fields is J gene, clone size, D gene, V gene, CDR3 DNA, CDR3 protein. The D gene is left open where the match is weak. A row's size may be missing; if present it is once, few, many or a size class.

>TRBJ2-7|NA|TRBD1|TRBV6-4
TGTGCCAGCAGTCGGACAGGGGCTACCTACGAGCAGTACTTC
CASSRTGATYEQYF
>TRBJ2-3|NA|TRBD2|TRBV7-6
TGTGCCAGCAGCCTCGGGACTAGCAGCGTAACAGATACGCAGTATTTT
CASSLGTSSVTDTQYF
>TRBJ2-6|NA|NA|TRBV2
TGTGCCAGCAGGGCCAGGGGCACTGGGGCCAACGTCCTGACTTTC
CASRARGTGANVLTF
>TRBJ1-1|NA|TRBD1|TRBV7-2
TGTGCCAGCAGCGCCCGGGACAGCACTGAAGCTTTCTTT
CASSARDSTEAFF
>TRBJ1-1|NA|NA|TRBV7-2
TGTGCCAGCAGCCCCCGTTGGGGGGGCACTGAAGCTTTCTTT
CASSPRWGGTEAFF
>TRBJ2-4|NA|TRBD1|TRBV5-1
TGCGCCAGCAGCTTCGGGACAGATATACTAGCCAAAAACATTCAGTACTTC
CASSFGTDILAKNIQYF
>TRBJ2-1|NA|TRBD2|TRBV7-2
TGTGCCAGCAGCACCCGGACTAGCGGGTTTAGGAATGAGCAGTTCTTC
CASSTRTSGFRNEQFF
>TRBJ2-7|NA|NA|TRBV28
TGTGCCAGCAGATCCTACGAGCAGTACTTC
CASRSYEQYF
>TRBJ2-1|NA|TRBD1|TRBV5-3
TGTGCCAGAAGCTTTTGGCCCAACGTTAGGGACAGGGACGGTGAGCAGTTCTTC
CARSFWPNVRDRDGEQFF
>TRBJ1-5|NA|NA|TRBV28
TGTGCCAGCAGTGCCCCAGGTGGGAGCAATCAGCCCCAGCATTTT
CASSAPGGSNQPQHF
>TRBJ1-1|NA|TRBD1|TRBV5-1
TGCGCCAGCAGCTCTCGACAGGGTGGGGGTAACACTGAAGCTTTCTTT
CASSSRQGGGNTEAFF
>TRBJ2-3|NA|NA|TRBV7-3
TGTGCCAGCAGCTTACAGATGGGACACCCCGGTTATAGAGATACGCAGTATTTT
CASSLQMGHPGYRDTQYF
>TRBJ1-1|NA|NA|TRBV6-5
TGTGCCAGCAGGACACCGGGACTCAACACTGAAGCTTTCTTT
CASRTPGLNTEAFF
>TRBJ2-3|NA|NA|TRBV7-2
TGTGCCAGCAGCTTAGTAGCTGCTAGCACAGATACGCAGTATTTT
CASSLVAASTDTQYF
>TRBJ1-1|NA|NA|TRBV5-1
TGCGCCAGCAGCCCCGAACGGAGGGTGAACACTGAAGCTTTCTTT
CASSPERRVNTEAFF
>TRBJ2-7|NA|TRBD1|TRBV11-2
TGTGCCAGCAGCTCATCCCGGGACAGCAATTCGGAGCAGTACTTC
CASSSSRDSNSEQYF
>TRBJ1-1|NA|NA|TRBV9
TGTGCCAGCAGCGTAGAGGCAAGGTTGAACACTGAAGCTTTCTTT
CASSVEARLNTEAFF
>TRBJ1-1|NA|NA|TRBV5-4
TGTGCCAGCAGCTTCGGCATGGAAATGAACACTGAAGCTTTCTTT
CASSFGMEMNTEAFF
>TRBJ1-5|NA|NA|TRBV4-2
TGTGCCAGCAGCCCGACGGGGTGGTCGGGGCAGCCCCAGCATTTT
CASSPTGWSGQPQHF
>TRBJ2-6|few|NA|TRBV25-1
TGTGCCAGCAGGGCACCCCCGAATTTTTCTGGGGCCAACGTCCTGACTTTC
CASRAPPNFSGANVLTF
>TRBJ1-4|NA|TRBD1|TRBV19
TGTGCCAGTAAAGCCCAGACAGGGGGCCGTGAAAAACTGTTTTTT
CASKAQTGGREKLFF
>TRBJ2-5|NA|TRBD1|TRBV14
TGTGCCAGCAGCCGAAACAGGGGCCAAGAGACCCAGTACTTC
CASSRNRGQETQYF
>TRBJ2-7|NA|NA|TRBV7-2
TGTGCCAGCAGCTTAGCGCCCCAATCTGGGACCCTTTCCCACGAGCAGTACTTC
CASSLAPQSGTLSHEQYF
>TRBJ1-6|NA|NA|TRBV2
TGTGCCACCACGAGGGTTGTAAACTCACCCCTCCACTTT
CATTRVVNSPLHF
>TRBJ2-1|few|NA|TRBV21-1
TGTGCCAGCGGAAGCGGGAGAAGCGACAATGAGCAGTTCTTC
CASGSGRSDNEQFF
>TRBJ2-1|NA|NA|TRBV4-1
TGCGCCAGCAGCCAAGATCGCGGGACAAATACCTACAATGAGCAGTTCTTC
CASSQDRGTNTYNEQFF
>TRBJ1-2|NA|NA|TRBV19
TGTGCCAGTAGACAAGGGGACTTTGGCTACACCTTC
CASRQGDFGYTF
>TRBJ2-1|NA|TRBD1|TRBV6-6
TGTGCCAGCAGGCTATGGGACAGGGGTCACAATGAGCAGTTCTTC
CASRLWDRGHNEQFF
>TRBJ2-7|NA|NA|TRBV30
TGTGCCTGGAGTGTGGGTTACGAGCAGTACTTC
CAWSVGYEQYF
>TRBJ1-1|few|NA|TRBV30
TGTGCCTGGAGTGTACGGGTAGGGGCGGACACTGAAGCTTTCTTT
CAWSVRVGADTEAFF
>TRBJ2-3|NA|NA|TRBV6-1
TGTGCCAGCAGTGGGGGGTCCTCGACAGATACGCAGTATTTT
CASSGGSSTDTQYF
>TRBJ1-6|NA|NA|TRBV5-1
TGCGCCAGCAGCTTGGGATATGGGGGAGGGTATAATTCACCCCTCCACTTT
CASSLGYGGGYNSPLHF
>TRBJ2-7|NA|TRBD1|TRBV18
TGTGCCAGCTCACCAAGCAGAGGGACAGGGCACGAGCAGTACTTC
CASSPSRGTGHEQYF
>TRBJ1-1|NA|NA|TRBV7-2
TGTGCCAGCCGCTTCACGGGGGCGCAAACTGAAGCTTTCTTT
CASRFTGAQTEAFF
>TRBJ2-5|NA|TRBD1|TRBV7-2
TGTGCCAGCAGCTTAGACAGGGGATCTCGGGAGACCCAGTACTTC
CASSLDRGSRETQYF
>TRBJ1-5|many|NA|TRBV7-9
TGTGCCAGCAGCTTTGGGGATCAGCCCCAGCATTTT
CASSFGDQPQHF
>TRBJ2-3|NA|TRBD2|TRBV7-9
TGTGCCAGCAGCCTGCGGGGGGCGGTGACAGATACGCAGTATTTT
CASSLRGAVTDTQYF
>TRBJ1-1|few|NA|TRBV27
TGTGCCAGCAGTGACAGCTTGAACACTGAAGCTTTCTTT
CASSDSLNTEAFF
>TRBJ2-1|NA|NA|TRBV27
TGTGCCAGCAGTTTTTGGCCCGCTTCCAATGAGCAGTTCTTC
CASSFWPASNEQFF
>TRBJ2-5|NA|NA|TRBV10-2
TGCGCCAGCAGTGAGCGGGAGACCCAGTACTTC
CASSERETQYF
>TRBJ1-2|NA|TRBD1|TRBV11-2
TGTGCCAGCAGCTTAGATCCAGTGCAGGGGGGGAATGGCTACACCTTC
CASSLDPVQGGNGYTF
>TRBJ1-2|NA|NA|TRBV7-3
TGTGCCAGCAGCTTAGGAGGGGAGAGCTATGGCTACACCTTC
CASSLGGESYGYTF
>TRBJ1-6|NA|NA|TRBV9
TGTGCCAGCAGCGTAAGGGCCCTTAATTCACCCCTCCACTTT
CASSVRALNSPLHF
>TRBJ1-6|NA|NA|TRBV4-1
TGCGCCAGCAGCCAAGATAGAACAGTTAATTCACCCCTCCACTTT
CASSQDRTVNSPLHF
>TRBJ1-5|NA|NA|TRBV28
TGTGCCAGCAGGGAGGACAGAGGGGGGAATCAGCCCCAGCATTTT
CASREDRGGNQPQHF
>TRBJ1-1|NA|NA|TRBV5-4
TGTGCCAGCAGCTTTACAGGTCCGAGGGGCACTGAAGCTTTCTTT
CASSFTGPRGTEAFF
>TRBJ2-3|NA|NA|TRBV5-1
TGCGCCAGCAGCCCCCAGCCTTCCACTAGCACAGATACGCAGTATTTT
CASSPQPSTSTDTQYF
>TRBJ2-7|few|TRBD2|TRBV5-6
TGTGCCAGCAGCCCGGGACTAGCGGGGTACTCCTACGAGCAGTACTTC
CASSPGLAGYSYEQYF
>TRBJ1-2|NA|TRBD1|TRBV25-1
TGTGCCAGCAGTTACAGGGGGCTAAACTATGGCTACACCTTC
CASSYRGLNYGYTF
>TRBJ2-3|NA|NA|TRBV29-1
TGCAGCGTGACGCCGGGGTCCGATCTGGATACGCAGTATTTT
CSVTPGSDLDTQYF
>TRBJ2-5|NA|NA|TRBV5-1
TGCGCCAGCAGTTTTAACGGCTACCAAGAGACCCAGTACTTC
CASSFNGYQETQYF
>TRBJ1-1|once|NA|TRBV7-8
TGTGCCAGCAGCTTAGAACGGGTTGCGAACACTGAAGCTTTCTTT
CASSLERVANTEAFF
>TRBJ1-3|NA|TRBD1|TRBV19
TGTGCCAGTAGTCTCGGCAGGGGGCCTGGAAACACCATATATTTT
CASSLGRGPGNTIYF
>TRBJ1-5|NA|TRBD1|TRBV5-5
TGTGCCAGCAGCTGGACAGGGGATCAGCCCCAGCATTTT
CASSWTGDQPQHF
>TRBJ1-5|NA|NA|TRBV7-2
TGTGCCAGCAGTTACGGGGGGTATCAGCCCCAGCATTTT
CASSYGGYQPQHF
>TRBJ1-2|NA|NA|TRBV4-3
TGCGCCAGCAGCCAAGTCATAGTTACGGACTATGGCTACACCTTC
CASSQVIVTDYGYTF
>TRBJ2-7|NA|NA|TRBV6-5
TGTGCCAGCTCTGCGGAGCACTACGAGCAGTACTTC
CASSAEHYEQYF